This TCR beta chain was observed in a study of blood T cell repertoires in COVID-19. Study-wide context: From the United States, Italy and Spain came samples of acute and convalescent COVID-19. From T cells, B-cell-depleted T cells, or PBMCs came the material, which was cDNA or gDNA.

V lost 3 bases, J lost 5 bases, and 9 bases stayed unmatched. Looked up from germline, CDR1 is SEHNR and CDR2 is FQNEAQ (reference sequence). The CDR3 length is 15 residues. Participant ages covered about 18 to 95 years across 20 to 30 US areas. Cohort allocation depended upon clinical history that participants reported. The data were produced by immunoSEQ multiplex PCR, yet TCRdb's version contains in-frame clones alone and is incomplete. The profile shows around 200,000 clones, more than 70% of them singletons. This receptor was identified in a middle-aged man with acute COVID-19. What was sequenced was PBMCs or T cells enriched from blood (not recorded which). This rearrangement joins TRBV7-9 to TRBJ2-7; 8 bases match TRBD2. The CDR3 DNA follows: TGTGCCAGCAGCTTTCGGGGGGGACAAATCGACGAGCAGTACTTC. This codes for CASSFRGGQIDEQYF.